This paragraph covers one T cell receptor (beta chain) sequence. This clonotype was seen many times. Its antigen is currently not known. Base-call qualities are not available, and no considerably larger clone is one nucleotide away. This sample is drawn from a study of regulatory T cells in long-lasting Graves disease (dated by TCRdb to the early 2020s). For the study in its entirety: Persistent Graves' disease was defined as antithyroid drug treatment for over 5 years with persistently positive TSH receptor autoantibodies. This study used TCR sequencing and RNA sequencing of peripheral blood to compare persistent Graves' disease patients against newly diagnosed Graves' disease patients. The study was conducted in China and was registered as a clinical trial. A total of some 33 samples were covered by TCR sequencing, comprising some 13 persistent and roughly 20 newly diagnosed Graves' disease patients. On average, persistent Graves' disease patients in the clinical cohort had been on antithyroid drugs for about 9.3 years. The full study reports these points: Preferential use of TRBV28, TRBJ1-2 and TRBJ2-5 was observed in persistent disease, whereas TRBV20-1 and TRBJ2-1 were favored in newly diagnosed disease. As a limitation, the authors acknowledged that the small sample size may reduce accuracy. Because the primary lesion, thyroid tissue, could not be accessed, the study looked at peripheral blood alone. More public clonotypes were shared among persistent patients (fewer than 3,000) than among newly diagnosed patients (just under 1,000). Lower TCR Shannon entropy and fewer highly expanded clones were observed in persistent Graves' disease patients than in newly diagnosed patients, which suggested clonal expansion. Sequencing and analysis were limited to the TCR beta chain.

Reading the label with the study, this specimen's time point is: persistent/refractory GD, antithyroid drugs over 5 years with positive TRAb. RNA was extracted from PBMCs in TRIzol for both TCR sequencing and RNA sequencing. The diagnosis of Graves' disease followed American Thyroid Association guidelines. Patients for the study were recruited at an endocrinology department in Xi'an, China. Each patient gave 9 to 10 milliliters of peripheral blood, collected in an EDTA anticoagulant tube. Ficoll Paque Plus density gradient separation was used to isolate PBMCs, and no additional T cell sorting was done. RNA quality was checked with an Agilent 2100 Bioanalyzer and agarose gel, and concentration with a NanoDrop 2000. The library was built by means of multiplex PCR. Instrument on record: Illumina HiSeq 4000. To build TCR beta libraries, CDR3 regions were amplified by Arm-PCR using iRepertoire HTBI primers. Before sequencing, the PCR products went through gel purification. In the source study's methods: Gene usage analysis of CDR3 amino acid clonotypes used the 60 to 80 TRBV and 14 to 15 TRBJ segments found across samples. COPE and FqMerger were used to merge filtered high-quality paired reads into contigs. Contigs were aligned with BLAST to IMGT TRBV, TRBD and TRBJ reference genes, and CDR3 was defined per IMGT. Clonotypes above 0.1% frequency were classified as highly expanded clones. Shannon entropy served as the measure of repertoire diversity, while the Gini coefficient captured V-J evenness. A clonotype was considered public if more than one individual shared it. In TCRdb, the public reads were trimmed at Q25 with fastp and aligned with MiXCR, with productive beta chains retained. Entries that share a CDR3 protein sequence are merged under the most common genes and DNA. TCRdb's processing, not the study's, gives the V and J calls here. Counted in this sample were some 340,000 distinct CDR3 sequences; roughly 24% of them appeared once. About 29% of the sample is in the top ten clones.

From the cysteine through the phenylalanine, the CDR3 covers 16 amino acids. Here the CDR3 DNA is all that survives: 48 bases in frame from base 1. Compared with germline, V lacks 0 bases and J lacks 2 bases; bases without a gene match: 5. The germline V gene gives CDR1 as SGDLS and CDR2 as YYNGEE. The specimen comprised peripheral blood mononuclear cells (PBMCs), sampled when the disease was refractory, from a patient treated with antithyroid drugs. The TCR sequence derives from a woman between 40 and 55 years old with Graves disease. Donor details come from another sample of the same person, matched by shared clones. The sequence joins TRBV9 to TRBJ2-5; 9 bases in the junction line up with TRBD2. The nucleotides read TGTGCCAGCAGCGTAGTGGGGACTAGCAGGCAAGAGACCCAGTACTTC. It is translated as CASSVVGTSRQETQYF.